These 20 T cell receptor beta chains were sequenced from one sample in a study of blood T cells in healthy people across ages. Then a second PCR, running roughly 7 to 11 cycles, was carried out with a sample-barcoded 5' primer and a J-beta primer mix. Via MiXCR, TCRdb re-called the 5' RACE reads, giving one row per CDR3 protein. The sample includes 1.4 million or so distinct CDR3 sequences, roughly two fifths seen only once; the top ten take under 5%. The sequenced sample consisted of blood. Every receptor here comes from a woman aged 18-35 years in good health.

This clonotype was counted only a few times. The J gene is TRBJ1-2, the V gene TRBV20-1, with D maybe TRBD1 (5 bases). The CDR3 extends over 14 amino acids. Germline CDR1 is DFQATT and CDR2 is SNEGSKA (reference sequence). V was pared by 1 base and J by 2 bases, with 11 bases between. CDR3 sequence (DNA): TGCAGTGCTAGAGGGGGCCTGGTCAACTATGGCTACACCTTC. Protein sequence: CSARGGLVNYGYTF.

The CDR3 nucleotides are TGTGCCAGCAGTTACAGGGGACCAAATGAAAAACTGTTTTTT. Protein sequence: CASSYRGPNEKLFF. V and J are TRBV6-5 and TRBJ1-4, with D perhaps matching TRBD1 (5 bases). The CDR3 is made up of 14 amino acids. From germline, CDR1 is MNHEY and CDR2 SVGAGI. V dropped 2 bases and J dropped 5 bases, with 9 bases sitting between them.

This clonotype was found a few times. The CDR3 region has the DNA TGTGCCAGCTCATTATCAGCGGGAGCGAGCACAGATACGCAGTATTTT. Residues: CASSLSAGASTDTQYF. The chain couples TRBV18 to TRBJ2-3; the match to TRBD2 covers 8 bases. The CDR3 is made up of 16 amino acids. The V and J ends lost 5 bases and 0 bases, in that order; junction bases with no gene match: 7. Germline CDR1 is KGHSH and CDR2 is LQKENI.

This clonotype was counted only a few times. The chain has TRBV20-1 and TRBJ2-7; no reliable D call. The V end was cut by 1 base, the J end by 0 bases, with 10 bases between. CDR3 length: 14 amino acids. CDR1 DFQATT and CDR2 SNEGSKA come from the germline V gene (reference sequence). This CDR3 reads CSARGLTSSYEQYF. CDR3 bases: TGCAGTGCTAGAGGGCTGACGAGCTCCTACGAGCAGTACTTC.

CDR3 sequence: CAWRFAQPQHF. The CDR3 DNA follows: TGTGCCTGGAGATTCGCTCAGCCCCAGCATTTT. The chain links TRBV30 to TRBJ1-5; D gene uncertain. The CDR3 has 11 residues. Germline CDR1 reads GTSNPN; CDR2 reads SVGIG (reference sequence). V was pared by 3 bases and J by 6 bases, with 6 bases between.

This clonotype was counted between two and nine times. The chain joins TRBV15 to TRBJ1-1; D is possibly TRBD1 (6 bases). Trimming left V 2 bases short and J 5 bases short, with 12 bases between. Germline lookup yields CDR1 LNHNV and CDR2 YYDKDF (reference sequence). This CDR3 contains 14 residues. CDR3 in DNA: TGTGCCACCAGCAGATCAACAGGGAGAACTGAAGCTTTCTTT. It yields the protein CATSRSTGRTEAFF.

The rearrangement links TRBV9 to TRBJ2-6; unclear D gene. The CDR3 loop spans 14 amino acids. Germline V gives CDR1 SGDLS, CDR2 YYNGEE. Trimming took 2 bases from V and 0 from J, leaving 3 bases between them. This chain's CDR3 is CASSVNSGANVLTF. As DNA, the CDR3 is TGTGCCAGCAGCGTTAACTCTGGGGCCAACGTCCTGACTTTC.

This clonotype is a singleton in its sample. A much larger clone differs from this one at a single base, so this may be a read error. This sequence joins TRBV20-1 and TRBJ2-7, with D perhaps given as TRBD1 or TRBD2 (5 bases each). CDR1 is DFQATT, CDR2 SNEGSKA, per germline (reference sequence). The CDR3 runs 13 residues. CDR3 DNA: TGCAGTGCTAGGGGGGATTGGTCCTACAAGCAGTACTTC. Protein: CSARGDWSYKQYF.

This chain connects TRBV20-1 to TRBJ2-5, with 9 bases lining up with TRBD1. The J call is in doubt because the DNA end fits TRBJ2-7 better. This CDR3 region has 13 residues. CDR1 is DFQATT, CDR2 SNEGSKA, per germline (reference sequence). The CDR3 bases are TGCAGTGCCCCGGGACAGGGTGGCGACGAGCAGTACTTC. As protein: CSAPGQGGDEQYF.

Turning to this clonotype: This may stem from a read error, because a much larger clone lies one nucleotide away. The CDR3 reads CASSFGTGGAFF. CDR3 in DNA: TGTGCCAGCAGTTTCGGGACGGGTGGAGCTTTCTTT. This chain uses TRBV27 with TRBJ1-1; D is possibly TRBD1 (5 bases). Germline CDR1 reads MNHEY; CDR2 reads SMNVEV (reference sequence). This CDR3 is 12 amino acids long. Trimming cost V 3 bases and J 10 bases, with 12 bases left between them.

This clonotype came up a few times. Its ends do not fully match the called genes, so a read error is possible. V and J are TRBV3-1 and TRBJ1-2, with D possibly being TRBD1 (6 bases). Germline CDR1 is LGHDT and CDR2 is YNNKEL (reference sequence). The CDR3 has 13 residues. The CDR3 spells CASSQVRGYGYTF. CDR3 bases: TGCGCCAGCAGCCAAGTCAGGGGATATGGCTACACCTTC.

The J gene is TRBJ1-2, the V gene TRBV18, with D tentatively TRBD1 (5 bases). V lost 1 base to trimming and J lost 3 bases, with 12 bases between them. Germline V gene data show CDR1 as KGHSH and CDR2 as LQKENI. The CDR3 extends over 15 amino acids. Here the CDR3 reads CASSPRGDSYYGYTF. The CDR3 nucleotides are TGTGCCAGCTCACCACGGGGGGACTCCTACTATGGCTACACCTTC.

The CDR3 here is CASSLVSGPTGELFF. The CDR3 coding sequence is TGCGCCAGCAGCTTGGTGTCAGGGCCCACCGGGGAGCTGTTTTTT. The chain joins TRBV5-1 to TRBJ2-2, with D perhaps TRBD1 (5 bases). Germline CDR1 and CDR2: SGHRS and YFSETQ. Trimming removed 0 bases from V and 4 bases from J, with 10 bases in between. The CDR3 length is 15 residues.

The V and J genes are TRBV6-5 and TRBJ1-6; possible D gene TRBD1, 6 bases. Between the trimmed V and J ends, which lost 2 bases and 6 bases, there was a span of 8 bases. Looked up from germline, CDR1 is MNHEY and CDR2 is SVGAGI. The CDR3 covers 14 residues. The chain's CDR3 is CASSYGQSNSPLHF. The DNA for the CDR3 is TGTGCCAGCAGTTACGGACAGTCTAATTCACCCCTCCACTTT.

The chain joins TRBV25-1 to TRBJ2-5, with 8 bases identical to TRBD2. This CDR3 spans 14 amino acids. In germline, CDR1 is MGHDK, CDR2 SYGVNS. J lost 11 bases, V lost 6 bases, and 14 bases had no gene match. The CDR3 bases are TGTGCCAGCAGGAGGGACGGCGGGAGGAATGAGCAGTACTTC. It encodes CASRRDGGRNEQYF.

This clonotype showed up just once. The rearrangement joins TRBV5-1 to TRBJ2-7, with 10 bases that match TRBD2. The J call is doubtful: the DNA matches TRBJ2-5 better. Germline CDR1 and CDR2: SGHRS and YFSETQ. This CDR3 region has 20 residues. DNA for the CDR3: TGCGCCAGCAGCTTGGACCCCGGGACTAGCGTCGGGCGGAACAGAGAGACCCAGTACTTC. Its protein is CASSLDPGTSVGRNRETQYF.

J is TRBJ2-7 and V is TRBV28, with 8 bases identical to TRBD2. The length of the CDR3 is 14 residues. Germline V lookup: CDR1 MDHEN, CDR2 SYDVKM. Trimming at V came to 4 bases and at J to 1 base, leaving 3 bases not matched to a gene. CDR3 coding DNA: TGTGCCAGCAGTTGGAGCGGGAGATCCTACGAGCAGTACTTC. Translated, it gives CASSWSGRSYEQYF.

Here the CDR3 DNA reads TGTGCCAGCAGCTTAGCCAGGGGACGAAACATTCAGTACTTC. It yields the protein CASSLARGRNIQYF. The chain recombines TRBV7-2 with TRBJ2-4; a possible D gene is TRBD1 (6 bases). Germline CDR1 reads SGHTA; CDR2 reads FQGNSA. Trimming pared 0 bases from V and 6 bases from J, leaving 9 bases between. The CDR3 consists of 14 residues.

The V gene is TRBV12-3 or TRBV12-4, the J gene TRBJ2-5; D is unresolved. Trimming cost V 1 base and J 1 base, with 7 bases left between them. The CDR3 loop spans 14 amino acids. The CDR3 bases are TGTGCCAGCAGTTTAGGGCACGCCCAAGAGACCCAGTACTTC. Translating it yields CASSLGHAQETQYF.

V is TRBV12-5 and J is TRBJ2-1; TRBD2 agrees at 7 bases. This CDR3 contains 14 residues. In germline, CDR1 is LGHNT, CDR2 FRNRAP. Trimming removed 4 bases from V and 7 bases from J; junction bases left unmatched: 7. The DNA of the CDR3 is TGTGCTAGTGGTTCAGTGGGAGGGATGAATGAGCAGTTCTTC. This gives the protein CASGSVGGMNEQFF.